The T cell receptor (beta chain) under discussion was sequenced for a study of CD8 T cells in Susac syndrome. Overall study findings and caveats: The study conceded that its TCR sequencing and HLA analysis involved relatively few individuals.

Random-hexamer reverse transcription was applied to about 0.5 to 1 ug RNA. TCRdb called the immunoSEQ multiplex PCR reads again in MiXCR, with one record for every CDR3 protein. Of over 350,000 distinct CDR3 sequences listed, more than 70% are singletons. Sequencing of TCR beta was performed on blood CD8+ and CD4+ T cells. The multiple sclerosis controls consisted of treatment-naive patients with relapsing-remitting disease, either stable or active. The authors negatively isolated CD8+ and CD4+ T cells and FACS-enriched TEMRA cells. Comments on this clonotype: Its antigen is unidentified.

V lost 7 bases, J lost 9 bases, and 11 bases stayed unmatched. The CDR3 runs to 15 residues. Sequencing was carried out using CD8+ T cells from PBMCs. This receptor was taken from a human donor with multiple sclerosis. This chain connects TRBV12-3 or TRBV12-4 to TRBJ2-1, with 11 bases matching TRBD2. Written as DNA, the CDR3 is TGTGCCAGCAATGTAGCGGGGGGGCAGTTGGGTGAGCAGTTCTTC. Its protein is CASNVAGGQLGEQFF.